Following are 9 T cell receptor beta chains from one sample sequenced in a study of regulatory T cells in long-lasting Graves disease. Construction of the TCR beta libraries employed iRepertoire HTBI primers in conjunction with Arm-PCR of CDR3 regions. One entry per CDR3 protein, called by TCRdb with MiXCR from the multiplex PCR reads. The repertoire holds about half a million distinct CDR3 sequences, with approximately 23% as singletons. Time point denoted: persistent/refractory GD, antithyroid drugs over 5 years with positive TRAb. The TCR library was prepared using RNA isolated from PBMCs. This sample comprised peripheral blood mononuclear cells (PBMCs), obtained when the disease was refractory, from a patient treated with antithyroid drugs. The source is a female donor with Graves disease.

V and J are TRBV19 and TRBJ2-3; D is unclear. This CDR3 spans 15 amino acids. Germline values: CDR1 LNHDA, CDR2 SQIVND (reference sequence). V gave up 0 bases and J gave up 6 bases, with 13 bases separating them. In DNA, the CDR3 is TGTGCCAGTAGTATAGATCGCGGCGTACGGGATACGCAGTATTTT. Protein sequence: CASSIDRGVRDTQYF.

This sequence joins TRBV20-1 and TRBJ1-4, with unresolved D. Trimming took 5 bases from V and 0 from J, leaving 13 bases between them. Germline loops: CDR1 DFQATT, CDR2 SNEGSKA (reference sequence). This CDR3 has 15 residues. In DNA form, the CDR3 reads TGCAGTGCTGGCGGGCAAGCCGCAACTAATGAAAAACTGTTTTTT. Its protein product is CSAGGQAATNEKLFF.

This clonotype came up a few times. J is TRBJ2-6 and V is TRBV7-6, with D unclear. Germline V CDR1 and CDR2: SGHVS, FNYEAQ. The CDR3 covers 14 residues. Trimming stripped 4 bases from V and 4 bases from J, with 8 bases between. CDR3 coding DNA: TGTGCCAGCAGCTCACAACCCGGGGCCAACGTCCTGACTTTC. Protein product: CASSSQPGANVLTF.

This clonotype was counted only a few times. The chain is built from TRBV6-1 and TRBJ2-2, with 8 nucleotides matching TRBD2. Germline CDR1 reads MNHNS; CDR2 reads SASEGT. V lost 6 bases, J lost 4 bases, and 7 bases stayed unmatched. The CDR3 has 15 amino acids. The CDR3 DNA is TGTGCCAGCAGCAAAGGACTAGCAGGCACCGGGGAGCTGTTTTTT. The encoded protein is CASSKGLAGTGELFF.

CDR3 sequence (DNA): TGTGCCAGCAGTGTTAGCCTAATGGGACCGACATACGAGCAGTACTTC. Protein: CASSVSLMGPTYEQYF. The chain is built from TRBV6-1 and TRBJ2-7, with D perhaps TRBD1 or TRBD2 (5 bases each). The germline V gene encodes CDR1 MNHNS and CDR2 SASEGT. This CDR3 has 16 amino acids. Trimming took 4 bases from V and 4 from J, leaving 20 bases between them.

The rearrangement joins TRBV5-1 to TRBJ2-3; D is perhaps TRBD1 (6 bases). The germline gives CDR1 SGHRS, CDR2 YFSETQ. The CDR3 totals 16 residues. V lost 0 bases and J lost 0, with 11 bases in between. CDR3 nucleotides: TGCGCCAGCAGCTTGGTTGGACAGCCTAGCACAGATACGCAGTATTTT. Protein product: CASSLVGQPSTDTQYF.

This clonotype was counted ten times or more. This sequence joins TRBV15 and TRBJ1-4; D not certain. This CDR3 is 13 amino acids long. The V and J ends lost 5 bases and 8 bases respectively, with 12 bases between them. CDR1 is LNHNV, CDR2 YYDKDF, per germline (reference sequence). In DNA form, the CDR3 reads TGTGCCACCAGCGCCTCGGGCGACGAAAAACTGTTTTTT. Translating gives CATSASGDEKLFF.

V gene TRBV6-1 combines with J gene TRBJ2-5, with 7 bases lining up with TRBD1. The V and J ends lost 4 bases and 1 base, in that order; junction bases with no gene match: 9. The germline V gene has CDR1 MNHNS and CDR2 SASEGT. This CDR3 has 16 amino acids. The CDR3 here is CASSARDRASQETQYF. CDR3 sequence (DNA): TGTGCCAGCAGTGCCCGGGACAGAGCTAGCCAAGAGACCCAGTACTTC.

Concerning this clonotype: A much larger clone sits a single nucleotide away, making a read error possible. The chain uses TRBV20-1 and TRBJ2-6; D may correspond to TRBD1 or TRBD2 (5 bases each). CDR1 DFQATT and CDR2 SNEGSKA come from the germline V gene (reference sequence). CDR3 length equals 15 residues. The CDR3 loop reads CSARNGNSGADVLTF. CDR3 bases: TGCAGTGCTAGAAACGGGAACTCTGGGGCCGACGTCCTGACTTTC.